The T cell receptor (beta chain) under discussion was sequenced for a study of cytomegalovirus exposure and HLA in healthy donors. Study conclusions and caveats: In the analysis, some V segments, TRBV6-2 and TRBV6-3 included, were excluded as indistinguishable.

In regard to this clone: No antigen is known for it.

The PCR used 60 Vbeta and 13 Jbeta primers. The method was immunoSEQ multiplex PCR; TCRdb's version includes in-frame clones alone and lacks a portion of them. The data hold just under 45,000 clones, with approximately 47% observed a single time. The CDR3 runs 13 residues. V was shortened by 6 bases and J by 3 bases, with 6 bases between the two germline ends. Per the germline V gene, CDR1 is MDHEN and CDR2 is SYDVKM. The source of this sequence is a man between 60 and 75 years old in good health and CMV-seronegative. The sample taken for sequencing was PBMCs. The J gene is TRBJ2-6, the V gene TRBV28; tentatively, D is TRBD2 (5 bases). The CDR3 loop is CASREVGANVLTF. The DNA for the CDR3 is TGTGCCAGCAGGGAGGTTGGGGCCAACGTCCTGACTTTC.